This is a list of T cell receptor beta chains from one sample in a study of metastatic and nonmetastatic thyroid tumors. Using MiXCR, TCRdb reanalyzed the PCR reads. The sample records about 92,000 clones, 15% being singletons. Sample: blood. These receptors originate from a female donor with papillary thyroid cancer or a benign thyroid nodule (not recorded which). Some clones in this sample may be carry-over from other donors' samples. Each CDR3 is given with its conserved first and last residue. A D gene is named only where the DNA matches it firmly. A clone size is listed for some rows: how often the clone was seen (once, few, many), or a class if it is expanded.

J gene	D gene	CDR3 length	V gene	clone size	CDR3 protein	CDR3 DNA
TRBJ2-1	.	18	TRBV6-2/TRBV6-3	.	CASSYSGVLVVSYNEQFF	TGTGCCAGCAGTTACTCAGGAGTCCTAGTGGTATCATACAATGAGCAGTTCTTC
TRBJ2-1	.	17	TRBV6-5	medium-sized	CASSYLPPGALYNEQFF	TGTGCCAGCAGTTACTTACCACCGGGGGCTCTATACAATGAGCAGTTCTTC
TRBJ2-7	TRBD1	14	TRBV12-3/TRBV12-4	many	CASRGTGGSYEQYF	TGTGCCAGCAGAGGGACAGGGGGGTCCTACGAGCAGTACTTC
TRBJ2-5	.	14	TRBV5-1	many	CASSLTQAQETQYF	TGCGCCAGCAGCTTAACACAGGCTCAAGAGACCCAGTACTTC
TRBJ2-1	TRBD1	17	TRBV6-1	many	CASSEWQGAAMYNEQFF	TGTGCCAGCAGTGAATGGCAGGGGGCGGCAATGTACAATGAGCAGTTCTTC
TRBJ2-6	.	17	TRBV5-1	.	CASAPVRPSSGANVLTF	TGCGCCAGCGCCCCCGTCCGCCCTAGTTCTGGGGCCAACGTCCTGACTTTC
TRBJ1-1	.	15	TRBV12-3/TRBV12-4	many	CASSFQVSGRVEAFF	TGTGCCAGCAGTTTCCAGGTTTCGGGGAGGGTTGAAGCTTTCTTT
TRBJ1-5	.	13	TRBV3-1	many	CASSLSGDQPQHF	TGTGCCAGCAGCCTCTCGGGCGATCAGCCCCAGCATTTT
TRBJ2-2	.	15	TRBV30	many	CAWSVNTGSTGELFF	TGTGCCTGGAGTGTGAATACGGGATCTACCGGGGAGCTGTTTTTT
TRBJ1-1	.	16	TRBV3-1	many	CASSQGSLSSRTEAFF	TGTGCCAGCAGCCAGGGTTCGCTTTCTAGCAGGACTGAAGCTTTCTTT
TRBJ2-7	.	14	TRBV11-2	.	CASSLHPGYYEKYF	TGTGCCAGCAGCTTACATCCGGGCTACTACGAGAAGTACTTC
TRBJ2-5	.	14	TRBV6-1	few	CASSPHGTQETQYF	TGTGCCAGCAGCCCCCATGGCACCCAAGAGACCCAGTACTTC
TRBJ2-1	.	14	TRBV7-9	.	CASGRVRAVNEKFF	TGTGCCAGCGGCCGCGTCAGGGCGGTCAATGAGAAGTTCTTC
TRBJ2-5	TRBD1	17	TRBV24-1	.	CATSDVTGDSLQETQYF	TGTGCCACCAGTGATGTAACCGGGGACAGCCTGCAAGAGACCCAGTACTTC
TRBJ1-2	.	12	TRBV4-2	many	CASSQDLKESVF	TGTGCCAGCAGCCAAGATTTAAAGGAATCAGTTTTC
TRBJ2-2	TRBD2	17	TRBV14	.	CASSQWEGSLATGELFF	TGTGCCAGCAGCCAATGGGAGGGGTCCCTGGCCACCGGGGAGCTGTTTTTT
TRBJ1-1	TRBD1	15	TRBV5-5	many	CASSWPRGLYTEAFF	TGTGCCAGCAGCTGGCCCAGGGGGCTCTACACTGAAGCTTTCTTT
TRBJ2-6	.	20	TRBV7-3	many	CASSLKGLQGTHSGANVLTF	TGTGCCAGCAGCTTAAAGGGGTTGCAGGGGACCCACTCTGGGGCCAACGTCCTGACTTTC
TRBJ2-7	TRBD1	14	TRBV27	many	CASSADRESYEQYF	TGTGCCAGCAGTGCGGACAGGGAATCCTACGAGCAGTACTTC
TRBJ1-2	.	11	TRBV20-1	many	CNPRGGHGYTF	TGCAACCCCCGAGGAGGGCATGGCTACACCTTC
TRBJ2-3	.	15	TRBV11-2	many	CAGSRGPYDTDTQYF	TGTGCCGGATCAAGGGGTCCTTACGACACAGATACGCAGTATTTT